This paragraph covers one TCR beta chain sequence. The data are from a study of blood T cell repertoires in COVID-19. Germline CDR1 and CDR2: MNHEY and SVGEGT. V shed 3 bases and J shed 4 bases, with 19 bases lying between them. The CDR3 loop spans 17 amino acids. Data came from immunoSEQ multiplex PCR; TCRdb stores just in-frame clones and leaves some out. The table has around 250,000 clones, 88% seen once. The sample comprised PBMCs or T cells enriched from blood (not recorded which). The chain couples TRBV6-2 or TRBV6-3 to TRBJ1-5; D possibly corresponds to TRBD1 (6 bases). This sequence was found in a woman aged 40 to 50 who had been exposed to COVID-19. The CDR3 bases are TGTGCCAGCAGTTATCTTAGACAGGCAACACGGAATCAGCCCCAGCATTTT. Amino acid sequence: CASSYLRQATRNQPQHF.